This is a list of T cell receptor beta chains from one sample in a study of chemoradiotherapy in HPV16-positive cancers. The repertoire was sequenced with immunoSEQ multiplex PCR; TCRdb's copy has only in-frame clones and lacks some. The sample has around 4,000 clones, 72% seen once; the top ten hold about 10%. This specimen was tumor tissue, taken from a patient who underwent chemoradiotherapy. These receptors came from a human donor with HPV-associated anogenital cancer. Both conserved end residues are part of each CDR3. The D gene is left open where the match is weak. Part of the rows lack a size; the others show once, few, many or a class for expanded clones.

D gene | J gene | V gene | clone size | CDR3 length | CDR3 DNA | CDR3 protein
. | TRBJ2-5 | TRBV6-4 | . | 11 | TGTGCCAGCAGTGACTCCGAGACCCAGTACTTC | CASSDSETQYF
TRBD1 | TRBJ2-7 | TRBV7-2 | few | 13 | TGTGCCAGCAGGTCAGGGGGCACCTACGAGCAGTACTTC | CASRSGGTYEQYF
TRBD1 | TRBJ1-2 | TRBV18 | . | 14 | TGTGCCAGCTCACCGACAGGGACGGGCGTTGGCTACACCTTC | CASSPTGTGVGYTF
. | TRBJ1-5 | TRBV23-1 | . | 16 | TGCGCGACTCCCGCCGGGACCCGGGAACCTAATCAGCCCCAGCATTTT | CATPAGTREPNQPQHF
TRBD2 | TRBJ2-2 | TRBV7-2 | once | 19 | TGTGCCAGCAGCTTAGTCGCGGCGGGACTAGCGGGAGTTACCGGGGAGCTGTTTTTT | CASSLVAAGLAGVTGELFF
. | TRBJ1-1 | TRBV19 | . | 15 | TGTGCCAGTAGCTTAAGAGTGGGGCTGGACACTGAAGCTTTCTTT | CASSLRVGLDTEAFF
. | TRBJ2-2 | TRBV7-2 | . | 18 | TGTGCCAGCAGCAAGCCGGAGGGGGCGGGACCTGGGTTTCGGGAGCTGTTTTTT | CASSKPEGAGPGFRELFF
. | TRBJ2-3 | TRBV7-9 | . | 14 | TGTGCCAGCAGCTTCGGGCGGGACACAGATACGCAGTATTTT | CASSFGRDTDTQYF
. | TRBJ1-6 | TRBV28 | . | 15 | TGTGCCAGCAGCCCGCTGGGTGTAGAAAATTCACCCCTCCACTTT | CASSPLGVENSPLHF
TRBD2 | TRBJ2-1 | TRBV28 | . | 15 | TGTGCCAGCAGTCCATTTACTAGCGGGAGCACTGAGCAGTTCTTC | CASSPFTSGSTEQFF
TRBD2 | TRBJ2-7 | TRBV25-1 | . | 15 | TGTGCCAGCAGTGAAGCGGCTAGCGGCTCCTACGAGCAGTACTTC | CASSEAASGSYEQYF
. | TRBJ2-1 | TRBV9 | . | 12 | TGTGCCAGCAGCGTAGCGCTTCATGAGCAGTTCTTC | CASSVALHEQFF
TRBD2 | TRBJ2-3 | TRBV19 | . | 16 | TGTGCCACCAGTCATAGGGGCGGGAGAGTCGCAGATACGCAGTATTTT | CATSHRGGRVADTQYF
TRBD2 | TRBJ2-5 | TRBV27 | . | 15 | TGTGCCAGCAGTTTAAAGCGGGAGAGGGCTGAGACCCAGTACTTC | CASSLKRERAETQYF
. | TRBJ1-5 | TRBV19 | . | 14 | TGTGCCAGTAGTATGGGAGTAGGGGGTCAGCCCCAGCATTTT | CASSMGVGGQPQHF
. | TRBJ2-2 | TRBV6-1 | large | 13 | TGTGCCAGCATGGAGGAGAACACCGGGGAGCTGTTTTTT | CASMEENTGELFF
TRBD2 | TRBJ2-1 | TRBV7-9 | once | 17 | TGTGCCAGCAGCTTAATTCGGGCGGGGGGAACCCCAAATGAGCAGTTCTTC | CASSLIRAGGTPNEQFF
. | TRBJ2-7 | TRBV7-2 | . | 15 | TGTGCCAGCAGCCCGCAGCCAGGCAGGGGCGACGAGCAGTACTTC | CASSPQPGRGDEQYF
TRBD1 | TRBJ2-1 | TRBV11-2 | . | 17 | TGTGCCAGCAGCTTAGATGGAGGGGGACAGGGGGCCGGTGAGCAGTTCTTC | CASSLDGGGQGAGEQFF
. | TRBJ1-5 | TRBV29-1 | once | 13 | TGCAGCGTTGGAGGAAGAGGGGATCAGCCCCAGCATTTT | CSVGGRGDQPQHF
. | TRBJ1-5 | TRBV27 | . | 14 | TGTGCCAGCAGTTTGGTCGGAAACAATCAGCCCCAGCATTTT | CASSLVGNNQPQHF
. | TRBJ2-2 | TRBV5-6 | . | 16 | TGTGCCAGCAGCTTGGATCTTTTGGGTGGCACCGGGGAGCTGTTTTTT | CASSLDLLGGTGELFF
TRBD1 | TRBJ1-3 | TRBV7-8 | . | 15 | TGTGCCAGCAGAAGGGGACAGAGCTCTGGAAACACCATATATTTT | CASRRGQSSGNTIYF
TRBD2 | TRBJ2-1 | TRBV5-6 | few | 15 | TGTGCCAGCAGAGTAGGACTAGCGGGAGACAATGAGCAGTTCTTC | CASRVGLAGDNEQFF
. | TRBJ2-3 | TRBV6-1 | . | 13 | TGTGCCAGCAGTGAAGGGCGCACAGATACGCAGTATTTT | CASSEGRTDTQYF
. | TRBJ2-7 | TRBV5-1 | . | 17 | TGCGCCAGCAGCTTGGCCCTTACCCCGACAGGCCCCAACGAGCAGTACTTC | CASSLALTPTGPNEQYF
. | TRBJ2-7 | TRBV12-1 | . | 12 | TGTGCCAGAGGACAGGGGGCCTACGAGCAGTACTTC | CARGQGAYEQYF
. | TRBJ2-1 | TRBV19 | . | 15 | TGTGCCAGTACCCGGGACATTAGCTCCTACAATGAGCAGTTCTTC | CASTRDISSYNEQFF
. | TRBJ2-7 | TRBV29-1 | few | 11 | TGCAGCGTTGAAGGCGGATACGAGCAGTACTTC | CSVEGGYEQYF
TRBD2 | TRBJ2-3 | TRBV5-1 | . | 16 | TGCGCCAGCAGCGATACCGGGACTAGCGCCGGGGGTACGCAGTATTTT | CASSDTGTSAGGTQYF
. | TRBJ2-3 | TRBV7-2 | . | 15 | TGTGCCAGCAGGGGGGGTGGCGGGGTATCAGGGACGCAGTATTTT | CASRGGGGVSGTQYF